These 2 T cell receptor beta chains share one sample of origin, sequenced in a study of shared clonotypes between healthy human individuals. Profiled with immunoSEQ multiplex PCR; TCRdb holds only in-frame clones, not every one. The repertoire includes fewer than 200,000 clones, approximately 70% of them detected once, and 10% sits in the top ten. Sequences were obtained from memory CD4+ T cells sorted from blood. Subset specified: CD45RA-negative fraction. The receptor set was obtained from a man in his thirties or forties in good health.

The chain links TRBV6-5 to TRBJ2-7; no reliable D call. Germline V CDR1 and CDR2: MNHEY, SVGAGI. With 8 bases removed from V and 5 bases from J, the gap between germline ends came to 16 bases. The CDR3 covers 13 residues. CDR3 sequence (DNA): TGTGCCAGCCTCACACTGGGGTCACACGAGCAGTACTTC. It is translated as CASLTLGSHEQYF.

The CDR3 protein is CASTDRQNEQFF. Written as DNA, the CDR3 is TGTGCCAGCACCGACAGGCAGAATGAGCAGTTCTTC. This chain links TRBV28 with TRBJ2-1; D is perhaps TRBD1 (6 bases). This CDR3 spans 12 amino acids. Trimming removed 7 bases from V and 7 bases from J, with 11 bases in between. CDR1 and CDR2 (germline): MDHEN, SYDVKM. Drawing the rest from reference TRBV28 and TRBJ2-1, the complete variable domain is DVKVTQSSRYLVKRTGEKVFLECVQDMDHENMFWYRQDPGLGLRLIYFSYDVKMKEKGDIPEGYSVSREKKERFSLILESASTNQTSMYLCASTDRQNEQFFGPGTRLTVL.